This record concerns one T cell receptor (beta chain) sequence. Additional DNA sequences in this sample encode the identical CDR3. CDR1 and CDR2 from the germline V gene are SGHTA and FQGTGA. The CDR3 contains 13 residues. V gave up 6 bases and J gave up 4 bases, with 12 bases separating them. Sequencing used immunoSEQ multiplex PCR; TCRdb keeps in-frame clones, though not all of them. The table has about 290,000 clones, 89% seen once. Participant ages covered about 18 to 100 years across 24 US areas. Participants were placed into cohorts based on the clinical history they reported. Cohort 3 recovered donors had two negative PCRs, clearance, or symptom resolution. The sample is drawn from a study of blood T cell repertoires in COVID-19.

The sequence was obtained from a woman aged 40 to 50 who had recovered from COVID-19. Input material: PBMCs or T cells enriched from blood (not recorded which). The chain is built from TRBV7-3 and TRBJ1-1; weak D call: TRBD1 (5 bases). CDR3 sequence reads: CASRGGGGTEAFF. The CDR3 DNA sequence: TGTGCCAGCAGGGGAGGCGGGGGCACTGAAGCTTTCTTT.